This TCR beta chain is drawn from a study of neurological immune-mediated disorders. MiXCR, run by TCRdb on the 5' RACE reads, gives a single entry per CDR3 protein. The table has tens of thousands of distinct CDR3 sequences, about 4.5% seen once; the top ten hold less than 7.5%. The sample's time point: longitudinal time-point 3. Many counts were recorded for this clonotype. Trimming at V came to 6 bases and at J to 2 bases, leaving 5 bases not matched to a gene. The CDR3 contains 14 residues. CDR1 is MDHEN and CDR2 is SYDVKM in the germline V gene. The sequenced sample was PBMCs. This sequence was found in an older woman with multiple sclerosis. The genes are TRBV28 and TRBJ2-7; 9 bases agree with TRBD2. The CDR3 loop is CASRLAGPTYEQYF. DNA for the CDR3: TGTGCCAGCAGACTAGCGGGCCCCACCTACGAGCAGTACTTC.